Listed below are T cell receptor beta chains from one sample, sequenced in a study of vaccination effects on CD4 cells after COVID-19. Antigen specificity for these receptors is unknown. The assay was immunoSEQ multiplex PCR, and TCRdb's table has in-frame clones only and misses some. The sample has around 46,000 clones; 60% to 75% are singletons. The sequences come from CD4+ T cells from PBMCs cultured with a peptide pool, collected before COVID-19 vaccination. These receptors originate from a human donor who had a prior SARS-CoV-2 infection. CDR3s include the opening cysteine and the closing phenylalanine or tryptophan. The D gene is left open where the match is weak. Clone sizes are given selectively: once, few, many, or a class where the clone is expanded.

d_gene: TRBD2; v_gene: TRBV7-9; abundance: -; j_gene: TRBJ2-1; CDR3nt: TGTGCCAGCAGCCCAATAGGCGCGGGGGGTTTAAGGGAGCAGTTCTTC; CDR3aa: CASSPIGAGGLREQFF
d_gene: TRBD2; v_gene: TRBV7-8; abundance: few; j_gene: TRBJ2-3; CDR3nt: TGTGCCAGCAGAAAGCAGAGAGCGGGGGGAACGCAGTATTTT; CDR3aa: CASRKQRAGGTQYF
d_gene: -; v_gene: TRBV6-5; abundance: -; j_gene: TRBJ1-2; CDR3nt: TGTGCCAGCAGGGTTCATCGTGGCGATCGACTAGGCTACACCTTC; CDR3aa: CASRVHRGDRLGYTF
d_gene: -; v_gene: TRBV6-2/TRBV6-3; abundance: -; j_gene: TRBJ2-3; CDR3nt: TGTGCCAGCAGTGGGGGGACTGACACAGATACGCAGTATTTT; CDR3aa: CASSGGTDTDTQYF
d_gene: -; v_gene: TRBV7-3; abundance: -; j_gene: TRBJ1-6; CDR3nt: TGTGCCAGCAGCTGGCGACAGGATTCACCCCTCCACTTT; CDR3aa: CASSWRQDSPLHF
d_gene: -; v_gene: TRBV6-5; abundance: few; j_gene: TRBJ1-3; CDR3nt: TGTGCCAGCACGCGAGGAAACACCATATATTTT; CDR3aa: CASTRGNTIYF
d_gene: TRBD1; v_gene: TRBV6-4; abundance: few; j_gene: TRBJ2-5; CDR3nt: TGTGCCAGCAGCTACAGGGGTTGGGTGACCCAGTACTTC; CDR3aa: CASSYRGWVTQYF
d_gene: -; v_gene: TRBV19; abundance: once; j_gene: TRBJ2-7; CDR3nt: TGTGCCAGTAGTATAAAGGCGAGTCAAGGGACCTACGAGCAGTACTTC; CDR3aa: CASSIKASQGTYEQYF
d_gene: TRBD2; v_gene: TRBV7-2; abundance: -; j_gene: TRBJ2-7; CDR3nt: TGTGCCAGCAGCTTTCGACTAGCGGGGGGATACTACGAGCAGTACTTC; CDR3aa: CASSFRLAGGYYEQYF
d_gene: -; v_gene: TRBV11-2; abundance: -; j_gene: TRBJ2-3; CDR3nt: TGTGCCAGCAGCTTAGCCAGGGTAGGTGCCACAGATACGCAGTATTTT; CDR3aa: CASSLARVGATDTQYF
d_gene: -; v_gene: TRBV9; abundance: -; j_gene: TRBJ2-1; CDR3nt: TGTGCCAGCAGCAGCAACAGGTACAATGAGCAGTTCTTC; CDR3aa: CASSSNRYNEQFF
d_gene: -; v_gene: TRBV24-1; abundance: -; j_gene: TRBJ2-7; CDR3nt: TGTGCCACCAGTGACTCCGGGTCATCGGTGAGGGAGCAGTACTTC; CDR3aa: CATSDSGSSVREQYF
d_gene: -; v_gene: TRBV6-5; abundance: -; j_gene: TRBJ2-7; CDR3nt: TGTGCCAGCAGTATATCCCCTAATCGCGAGCAGTACTTC; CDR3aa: CASSISPNREQYF